Listed below are T cell receptor beta chains from one sample, sequenced in a study of cytomegalovirus exposure and HLA in healthy donors. The repertoire was sequenced with immunoSEQ multiplex PCR; TCRdb's copy has only in-frame clones and lacks some. The sample has approximately 60,000 clones; 80% to 95% are singletons. Sequences were obtained from PBMCs. The receptors originated from a man in his late teens or twenties in good health and CMV-seronegative. The conserved cysteine and the conserved F or W are not part of the CDR3 here. The D gene is left open where the match is weak.

D gene	CDR3 length	V gene	J gene	CDR3 protein
TRBD2	14	TRBV7-9	TRBJ2-1	ASNPAGTSGYNEQF
NA	12	TRBV19	TRBJ2-1	ASSIESPYNEQF
TRBD1	13	TRBV2	TRBJ2-4	ASSRQGRGENIQY
NA	12	TRBV28	TRBJ1-2	ASISEGVGYGYT
NA	10	TRBV29-1	TRBJ1-5	SAAQGGQPQH
NA	13	TRBV19	TRBJ1-2	ASSSRDYLNYGYT
NA	12	TRBV6-4	TRBJ2-6	ASSPGSGANVLT
TRBD1	13	TRBV7-9	TRBJ1-2	ASSLEGQGIRGYT
TRBD1	13	TRBV5-1	TRBJ2-7	ASSLTGQGLYEQY
NA	12	TRBV2	TRBJ2-7	ASSEETGGDEQY
NA	9	TRBV7-2	TRBJ2-1	ASSWHNEQF
NA	14	TRBV14	TRBJ1-2	ASSQGGVRGSLGYT
TRBD1	14	TRBV15	TRBJ1-4	ATSRARTGPNEKLF
TRBD2	11	TRBV30	TRBJ2-3	AWMLAGTDTQY
TRBD2	14	TRBV11-3	TRBJ2-3	ASSPSTSGSGDTQY
TRBD1	15	TRBV4-1	TRBJ1-1	ASSQVGTVTMNTEAF
NA	10	TRBV19	TRBJ1-2	ASSIGGDGYT
NA	13	TRBV15	TRBJ1-2	ATSRVPSEGYGYT
NA	12	TRBV28	TRBJ2-7	ASSEAGETYEQY
NA	12	TRBV18	TRBJ2-3	ASSPPGLPDTQY
NA	11	TRBV5-3	TRBJ1-5	ARSLVLNQPQH
NA	17	TRBV21-1	TRBJ2-1	ASSSYVAGGGGGNNEQF
NA	15	TRBV28	TRBJ1-3	ASSLRSWQNFLHTIY
NA	11	TRBV28	TRBJ1-4	ASRAQGGEKLF
NA	15	TRBV2	TRBJ1-1	ASSEIRLTAVDTEAF
TRBD1	11	TRBV18	TRBJ1-5	ASSGQDNQPQH
TRBD1	13	TRBV28	TRBJ1-5	ASSVGTGYDQPQH
TRBD1	11	TRBV14	TRBJ2-1	ASSRQGVDEQF
NA	12	TRBV4-2	TRBJ2-7	ASGEATGRYEQY
NA	10	TRBV14	TRBJ2-3	ASSQGPRTQY
TRBD2	14	TRBV28	TRBJ2-2	ASSLGLAGGPGELF
TRBD1	14	TRBV19	TRBJ2-2	ASSIPRTGGTGELF
TRBD1	11	TRBV28	TRBJ1-2	AIGQGANYGYT
NA	11	TRBV12-2	TRBJ2-1	ARLQGQNNEQF
TRBD1	10	TRBV2	TRBJ2-7	ASTGTGGEQY
NA	11	TRBV7-6	TRBJ2-1	ASSFPGYNEQF
NA	11	TRBV18	TRBJ2-5	ASSPVLQETQY
NA	11	TRBV5-6	TRBJ2-1	ASSPLMTSPEF
NA	13	TRBV11-2	TRBJ1-4	ASSLSSVVNEKLF
TRBD1	12	TRBV28	TRBJ2-1	ASSPRTGGNEQF
TRBD2	14	TRBV7-9	TRBJ2-3	ASSSVTTSGQDTQY
TRBD1	13	TRBV9	TRBJ1-4	ASSVAAGGNEKLF
NA	11	TRBV28	TRBJ2-5	ASSPGTYGTQY
NA	12	TRBV7-2	TRBJ2-7	ASSPARVNYEQY
TRBD2	14	TRBV5-1	TRBJ2-1	ASSLAPGLESNEQF
NA	12	TRBV5-4	TRBJ1-1	ASSSQGPNTEAF
NA	10	TRBV6-5	TRBJ1-1	ASKYRDTEAF